These 23 T cell receptor beta chains originate from one sample sequenced in a study of post-analysis software for immune sequencing data. Study-level points and caveats: Controls had lower frequencies than patients of about 5 TRBV segments, which included TRBV5-6, TRBV5-1 and TRBV20-1.

No antigen has been assigned to these receptors. Prepared libraries of TCR beta cDNA carried unique molecular identifiers. TCRdb re-called the PCR reads through MiXCR, storing one row per CDR3 protein. Of hundreds of thousands of distinct CDR3 sequences listed, roughly 40% were seen once; the top ten hold under 2%. The sequenced material came from blood. These receptors came from a girl aged 10 to 17 with multiple sclerosis.

This chain joins TRBV3-1 and TRBJ1-1; a weak D match, TRBD1 (6 bases). Trimming removed 1 base at V and 1 base at J, with 10 bases between. Germline CDR1 is LGHDT and CDR2 is YNNKEL (reference sequence). The CDR3 runs to 15 residues. The CDR3 is CASSQGGATNTEAFF. The DNA of the CDR3 is TGTGCCAGCAGCCAAGGGGGGGCGACGAACACTGAAGCTTTCTTT.

In its sample, this clonotype was seen a few times. The CDR3 sequence is CSATSSRNTGELFF. DNA of the CDR3: TGCAGTGCTACCTCCAGCAGGAACACCGGGGAGCTGTTTTTT. V usage is TRBV20-1 and J usage is TRBJ2-2; no clear D. The CDR3 is 14 residues long. The V end lost 4 bases, the J end lost 1 base, and 10 bases lay between the germline ends. CDR1 and CDR2 (germline): DFQATT, SNEGSKA (reference sequence).

With respect to this clonotype: One junction end disagrees with the germline gene, perhaps due to a read error. V usage is TRBV7-9 and J usage is TRBJ2-7; D gene ambiguous. The CDR3 covers 15 residues. Germline lookup yields CDR1 SEHNR and CDR2 FQNEAQ (reference sequence). The CDR3 DNA reads TGTGTCAGCAGCTCCGGCCCAAAGAGCCCCTACGAGCAGTACTTC. Its translation is CVSSSGPKSPYEQYF.

This rearrangement joins TRBV12-3 or TRBV12-4 to TRBJ1-2; perhaps TRBD1 as D (5 bases). The CDR3 runs to 13 residues. V gave up 5 bases and J gave up 12 bases, with 19 bases separating them. The CDR3 is CASSPPGRVMDTF. Here the CDR3 DNA reads TGTGCCAGCAGTCCCCCGGGACGGGTTATGGACACCTTC.

The rearrangement joins TRBV7-9 to TRBJ2-7, with 8 bases fitting TRBD2. The length of the CDR3 is 14 residues. Germline CDR1 is SEHNR and CDR2 is FQNEAQ (reference sequence). Trimming took 3 bases from V and 7 from J; bases not matched to a gene: 8. CDR3 residues: CASSFPGTSGEQYF. The CDR3 DNA sequence: TGTGCCAGCAGCTTTCCCGGGACTAGTGGGGAGCAGTACTTC.

Concerning this clonotype itself: A much larger clonotype is one base distant, so this may be a read error. The gene calls are TRBV4-1 and TRBJ2-4; D is undetermined. V shed 6 bases and J shed 0 bases, with 9 bases lying between them. Germline loops: CDR1 MGHRA, CDR2 YSYEKL. The CDR3 runs 14 residues. The CDR3 reads CASRVILAKNIQYF. The CDR3 region has the DNA TGCGCCAGCAGGGTTATCCTAGCCAAAAACATTCAGTACTTC.

The rearrangement uses TRBV10-3 and TRBJ2-7; TRBD1 or TRBD2 may be the D gene (7 bases each). CDR1 is ENHRY and CDR2 is SYGVKD in the germline V gene. The CDR3 sequence is 13 residues long. V lost 3 bases and J 4 bases, leaving 10 bases between the germline ends. This CDR3 is CAISDQGGYEQYF. The CDR3 bases are TGTGCCATCAGTGACCAGGGGGGGTACGAGCAGTACTTC.

The J gene is TRBJ2-5, the V gene TRBV7-3; the D is unclear. The CDR3 is made up of 13 amino acids. Germline V gene lookup returns CDR1 SGHTA and CDR2 FQGTGA. V gave up 0 bases and J gave up 11 bases, with 13 bases separating them. The CDR3 protein is CASSLTPWVEQYF. The CDR3 DNA reads as TGTGCCAGCAGCTTAACTCCGTGGGTTGAGCAGTACTTC.

CDR3 region: CSARGVRTSSYEQYF. CDR3 bases: TGCAGTGCTAGAGGGGTCAGGACAAGCTCCTACGAGCAGTACTTC. This rearrangement joins TRBV20-1 to TRBJ2-7; a weak D match, TRBD1 (5 bases). Germline CDR1 reads DFQATT; CDR2 reads SNEGSKA (reference sequence). V gave up 1 base and J gave up 0 bases, with 13 bases separating them. The CDR3 consists of 15 residues.

In its sample, this clonotype was seen a few times. The chain employs TRBV6-1 and TRBJ1-2, with D unresolved. Trimming left V 0 bases short and J 2 bases short, with 19 bases between. The CDR3 totals 18 residues. Germline CDR1 MNHNS, CDR2 SASEGT. This CDR3 reads CASSEAIGSSIRNYGYTF. The CDR3 bases are TGTGCCAGCAGTGAAGCAATTGGGAGCTCTATTCGGAACTATGGCTACACCTTC.

The chain joins TRBV12-3 or TRBV12-4 to TRBJ2-3; D possibly corresponds to TRBD1 (5 bases). This CDR3 region has 12 residues. V was clipped by 7 bases and J by 7 bases, with 12 bases between them. CDR3 region: CASKFGAYTQYF. The CDR3 DNA reads as TGTGCCAGCAAGTTTGGGGCATATACGCAGTATTTT.

This clonotype has a handful of counts. This rearrangement joins TRBV5-1 to TRBJ1-1; D is perhaps TRBD1 (5 bases). Trimming took 7 bases from V and 4 from J, leaving 11 bases between them. There are 12 residues in the CDR3. The germline V gene has CDR1 SGHRS and CDR2 YFSETQ. CDR3 sequence reads: CASGGVSTEAFF. CDR3 sequence (DNA): TGCGCCAGCGGGGGGGTTTCCACTGAAGCTTTCTTT. The full variable domain, completed using reference TRBV5-1 and TRBJ1-1, is KAGVTQTPRYLIKTRGQQVTLSCSPISGHRSVSWYQQTPGQGLQFLFEYFSETQRNKGNFPGRFSGRQFSNSRSEMNVSTLELGDSALYLCASGGVSTEAFFGQGTRLTVV.

This clonotype was observed a handful of times. The rearrangement joins TRBV10-3 to TRBJ2-1, with 11 positions matching TRBD2. Germline V CDR1 and CDR2: ENHRY, SYGVKD. Trimming at V came to 10 bases and at J to 10 bases, leaving 18 bases not matched to a gene. This CDR3 has 16 residues. CDR3 sequence (DNA): TGTGCCACCAACGAGCTTATAGCGGGGGGGACTGGGGAGCAGTTCTTC. This gives the protein CATNELIAGGTGEQFF.

The rearrangement uses TRBV11-3 and TRBJ2-7; 8 bases are a match to TRBD1. The V gene end was trimmed by 4 bases and the J gene end by 5 bases; junction bases not matched to a gene: 7. Per the germline V gene, CDR1 is SGHNT and CDR2 is YENEEA. This CDR3 is 14 amino acids long. CDR3 region: CASSSYQGAHEQYF. CDR3 DNA sequence: TGTGCCAGCAGCTCATACCAGGGGGCCCACGAGCAGTACTTC.

V usage is TRBV6-6 and J usage is TRBJ2-7; D tentatively fits TRBD1 or TRBD2 (6 bases each). Germline CDR1 and CDR2: MNHNY and SVGAGI (reference sequence). CDR3 length: 13 amino acids. Trimming removed 1 base from V and 5 bases from J, with 9 bases in between. CDR3 region: CASSYWGADEQYF. CDR3 DNA sequence: TGTGCCAGCAGTTACTGGGGGGCGGACGAGCAGTACTTC.

J is TRBJ2-3 and V is TRBV29-1; D possibly corresponds to TRBD2 (6 bases). The germline V gene encodes CDR1 SQVTM and CDR2 ANQGSEA. V was pared by 6 bases and J by 0 bases, with 13 bases between. This CDR3 is built from 14 residues. The CDR3 nucleotides are TGCAGCGTCGTGGGGGGACCTAGCACAGATACGCAGTATTTT. Translating gives CSVVGGPSTDTQYF.

This clonotype was detected a few times. This CDR3 reads CASSNTGGDYGYTF. The DNA of the CDR3 is TGTGCCAGCAGTAACACGGGTGGCGACTATGGCTACACCTTC. The V and J genes are TRBV6-5 and TRBJ1-2; unclear D gene. CDR3 size: 14 residues. Trimming removed 5 bases at V and 3 bases at J, with 13 bases between. CDR1 and CDR2 from the germline V gene are MNHEY and SVGAGI.

This clonotype was seen once. V and J are TRBV20-1 and TRBJ2-3; weak D call: TRBD2 (7 bases). The CDR3 is 19 amino acids. The ends were cut back, 3 bases at V and 4 bases at J, with 29 bases in the middle. In germline, CDR1 is DFQATT, CDR2 SNEGSKA (reference sequence). DNA for the CDR3: TGCAGTGCTAGGAGTACCCATACTAGGGGGGGCGAGAACCCAGATACGCAGTATTTT. Translated: CSARSTHTRGGENPDTQYF.

The rearrangement uses TRBV12-3 or TRBV12-4 and TRBJ2-2; D ambiguous. The V end lost 7 bases, the J end lost 0 bases, and 6 bases lay between the germline ends. CDR3 length: 13 residues. The CDR3, as DNA: TGTGCCAGCATGCATTCGAACACCGGGGAGCTGTTTTTT. This encodes CASMHSNTGELFF.

The rearrangement uses TRBV5-1 and TRBJ2-1; D is tentatively TRBD1 or TRBD2 (7 bases each). CDR1 SGHRS and CDR2 YFSETQ come from the germline V gene. CDR3 length: 19 amino acids. Trimming shortened V by 4 bases and J by 0 bases, and 23 bases separated the two germline ends. Written as DNA, the CDR3 is TGCGCCAGCAGCGAACCCGCGCGGGGGACAGCGAGCTCCTACAATGAGCAGTTCTTC. This sequence encodes CASSEPARGTASSYNEQFF.

V and J are TRBV7-8 and TRBJ2-7, with TRBD1 matching over 9 bases. CDR1 SGHVS and CDR2 FQNEAQ come from the germline V gene. The CDR3 sequence is 15 residues long. The V segment lost 3 bases and the J segment 3 bases; nucleotides outside the gene matches: 6. The CDR3 sequence: CASSFPGQGFYEQYF. In nucleotides, the CDR3 is TGTGCCAGCAGCTTTCCGGGACAGGGATTCTACGAGCAGTACTTC.

The chain couples TRBV27 to TRBJ2-3, with 9 bases fitting TRBD2. Trimming cost V 3 bases and J 2 bases; bases outside gene matches: 9. CDR3 length equals 17 residues. Per germline, CDR1 MNHEY and CDR2 SMNVEV (reference sequence). The CDR3 sequence: CASSFVPVAGVTDTQYF. DNA of the CDR3: TGTGCCAGCAGTTTCGTCCCAGTAGCGGGAGTCACAGATACGCAGTATTTT.

This clonotype was found a few times. The V gene is TRBV25-1, the J gene TRBJ2-5; TRBD1 matches 8 bases. Matching the DNA end better, TRBJ2-7 makes the J call doubtful. The CDR3 extends over 14 amino acids. Germline CDR1 MGHDK, CDR2 SYGVNS. CDR3 DNA: TGTGCCAGCAGTGGAACAGGGGGTTCGGGCGAGCAGTACTTC. Its translation: CASSGTGGSGEQYF.